This T cell receptor (beta chain) is drawn from a study of blood T cell repertoires in COVID-19. For the study at large: The United States, Italy and Spain were the sources of the acute and convalescent COVID-19 samples. PBMCs, B-cell-depleted T cells, or T cells were the source of the cDNA or gDNA that made up the material.

Authors' processing steps: Researchers report that nucleated cell counts were estimated from reference gene primer amplification. Clones were sequenced by immunoSEQ multiplex PCR, and TCRdb holds only the in-frame ones, with some missing. The V and J calls and clone size were taken over from that table, and D and trimming were inferred from the DNA. The sample has about 68,000 clones; around 86% are singletons. This CDR3 region has 17 residues. CDR1 is MDHEN and CDR2 is SYDVKM in the germline V gene. Trimming at V came to 3 bases and at J to 0 bases, leaving 10 bases not matched to a gene. The rearrangement joins TRBV28 to TRBJ1-2, with 7 bases identical to TRBD1. The sequenced material came from peripheral blood. The receptor was isolated from a man aged 50 or older with active COVID-19. The CDR3 loop is CASSLAHRDSSNYGYTF. In DNA form, the CDR3 reads TGTGCCAGCAGTTTGGCCCACCGGGACAGTTCTAACTATGGCTACACCTTC.